This entry lists 29 T cell receptor beta chains sequenced from one sample in a study of T cell responses to AZD1222 COVID-19 vaccine. The method was immunoSEQ multiplex PCR; TCRdb's version includes in-frame clones alone and lacks a portion of them. The sample yields under 150,000 clones, about 90% seen once. This specimen was peripheral blood, taken on day 0 of AZD1222 vaccination. Receptor source: an adult in good health.

This clone came up once. The V call is TRBV7-3, the J call TRBJ1-2; perhaps TRBD1 as D (5 bases). With 5 bases removed from V and 7 bases from J, the gap between germline ends came to 17 bases. Germline V CDR1 and CDR2: SGHTA, FQGTGA. The CDR3 extends over 14 amino acids. CDR3 nucleotides: TGTGCCAGCAGCCCCGGCAGGGACGCAGGTGGCTACACCTTC. Its translation is CASSPGRDAGGYTF.

The J gene is TRBJ1-3, the V gene TRBV3-1 (or the pseudogene TRBV3-2); 8 bases match TRBD1. This CDR3 region has 16 residues. Germline CDR1 LGHDT, CDR2 YNNKEL (reference sequence). The V gene end was trimmed by 3 bases and the J gene end by 2 bases; junction bases not matched to a gene: 6. CDR3 protein: CASSHDARGPGNTIYF. The CDR3 DNA is TGTGCCAGCAGCCACGACGCCAGGGGGCCTGGAAACACCATATATTTT.

The V call is TRBV29-1, the J call TRBJ1-1; 10 bases align to TRBD1. The CDR3 sequence is 13 residues long. V was clipped by 7 bases and J by 4 bases; unmatched bases: 6. The germline CDR1 and CDR2 sequences are SQVTM and ANQGSEA. The CDR3 sequence: CSGDRGRGTEAFF. Written as DNA, the CDR3 is TGCAGCGGAGACAGGGGGCGTGGCACTGAAGCTTTCTTT.

V and J are TRBV7-2 and TRBJ2-5; 11 bases are a match to TRBD1. The CDR3 consists of 14 residues. With 5 bases clipped from V and 6 bases from J, the junction kept 5 bases outside the gene matches. Per germline, CDR1 SGHTA and CDR2 FQGNSA. The CDR3 DNA follows: TGTGCCAGCAGCCGGACAGGGGGCTACCAGACCCAGTACTTC. Translating it yields CASSRTGGYQTQYF.

This clone was observed a single time. The chain couples TRBV11-2 to TRBJ2-1; tentatively, D is TRBD1 (5 bases). From germline, CDR1 is SGHAT and CDR2 FQNNGV. CDR3 length equals 15 residues. Trimming took off 1 base at V and 0 bases at J, with 7 bases between the two ends. The CDR3 protein is CASSLVRGSYNEQFF. The CDR3, as DNA: TGTGCCAGCAGCTTAGTAAGGGGCTCCTACAATGAGCAGTTCTTC. The full variable domain, completed using reference TRBV11-2 and TRBJ2-1, is EAGVAQSPRYKIIEKRQSVAFWCNPISGHATLYWYQQILGQGPKLLIQFQNNGVVDDSQLPKDRFSAERLKGVDSTLKIQPAKLEDSAVYLCASSLVRGSYNEQFFGPGTRLTVL.

V gene TRBV30 combines with J gene TRBJ1-1; a possible D gene is TRBD1 (5 bases). V shed 3 bases and J shed 2 bases, with 10 bases lying between them. The CDR3 spans 13 residues. Germline assignment: CDR1 GTSNPN and CDR2 SVGIG (reference sequence). This CDR3 reads CAWRVGGNTEAFF. In nucleotides, the CDR3 is TGTGCCTGGAGAGTGGGGGGAAACACTGAAGCTTTCTTT.

The gene calls are TRBV5-1 and TRBJ2-5; D is unclear. This CDR3 contains 13 residues. Between the trimmed V and J ends, which lost 4 bases and 5 bases, there was a span of 12 bases. Per germline, CDR1 SGHRS and CDR2 YFSETQ. Here the CDR3 reads CASSQDSPETQYF. CDR3 nucleotides: TGCGCCAGCAGCCAAGACTCGCCTGAGACCCAGTACTTC. Full variable domain (remainder filled in from reference TRBV5-1 and TRBJ2-5): KAGVTQTPRYLIKTRGQQVTLSCSPISGHRSVSWYQQTPGQGLQFLFEYFSETQRNKGNFPGRFSGRQFSNSRSEMNVSTLELGDSALYLCASSQDSPETQYFGPGTRLLVL.

This clone occurred once. The genes are TRBV3-1 (or the pseudogene TRBV3-2) and TRBJ1-3, with D uncertain. CDR1 and CDR2 from the germline V gene are LGHDT and YNNKEL (reference sequence). CDR3 size: 13 residues. V lost 0 bases and J 6 bases, leaving 6 bases between the germline ends. CDR3 loop: CASSQERANTIYF. The CDR3 DNA reads as TGTGCCAGCAGCCAAGAAAGGGCAAACACCATATATTTT.

The V and J genes are TRBV7-2 and TRBJ2-5; the D gene is possibly TRBD1 (6 bases). Germline V gene sequence: CDR1 SGHTA, CDR2 FQGNSA. CDR3 size: 14 residues. V shed 5 bases and J shed 5 bases, with 15 bases lying between them. CDR3 DNA: TGTGCCAGCAGCCCCCAAACAGGGCTGGAGACCCAGTACTTC. Protein: CASSPQTGLETQYF.

This clone was counted many times. The J gene is TRBJ1-5, the V gene TRBV30; possibly TRBD1 for D (6 bases). The CDR3 runs to 13 residues. In germline, CDR1 is GTSNPN, CDR2 SVGIG (reference sequence). Trimming cost V 1 base and J 6 bases, with 10 bases left between them. CDR3 amino acids: CAWSAGAGQPQHF. CDR3 in DNA: TGTGCCTGGAGTGCAGGGGCAGGTCAGCCCCAGCATTTT.

This chain connects TRBV18 to TRBJ1-3, with D uncertain. Germline V gives CDR1 KGHSH, CDR2 LQKENI. The CDR3 loop spans 13 amino acids. With 4 bases removed from V and 2 bases from J, the gap between germline ends came to 6 bases. Here the CDR3 DNA reads TGTGCCAGCTCACGAGAAGCTGGAAACACCATATATTTT. Encoded protein: CASSREAGNTIYF.

The V call is TRBV5-6, the J call TRBJ1-5, with 7 bases that match TRBD1. Germline CDR1 reads SGHDT; CDR2 reads YYEEEE. CDR3 size: 15 residues. After removal of 4 bases from V and 5 bases from J, the junction contained 9 bases not matched to a gene. The CDR3, as DNA: TGTGCCAGCAGCCGACCCGACAGGGACTATCAGCCCCAGCATTTT. Translating gives CASSRPDRDYQPQHF.

V is TRBV9 and J is TRBJ1-1, with D unclear. V lost 4 bases and J lost 3, with 13 bases in between. The germline V gene encodes CDR1 SGDLS and CDR2 YYNGEE. The CDR3 length is 14 residues. DNA of the CDR3: TGTGCCAGCAGCTTATATGAAGGGTACACTGAAGCTTTCTTT. Residues: CASSLYEGYTEAFF.

The chain uses TRBV3-1 (or the pseudogene TRBV3-2) and TRBJ2-1, with a tentative D call TRBD2 (5 bases). V was clipped by 2 bases and J by 3 bases, with 11 bases between them. The CDR3 extends over 15 amino acids. Germline assignment: CDR1 LGHDT and CDR2 YNNKEL (reference sequence). Here the CDR3 DNA reads TGTGCCAGCAGCCAACTGGGAGTGGGCTACAATGAGCAGTTCTTC. Its translation is CASSQLGVGYNEQFF.

This rearrangement joins TRBV6-4 to TRBJ1-4; D unclear. CDR3 length: 15 amino acids. Trimming left V 4 bases short and J 4 bases short, with 13 bases between. Germline V CDR1 and CDR2: MRHNA, SNTAGT. The CDR3 loop reads CASSVSAGGNEKLFF. In DNA form, the CDR3 reads TGTGCCAGCAGTGTCTCCGCGGGAGGTAATGAAAAACTGTTTTTT.

The rearrangement uses TRBV19 and TRBJ1-4; TRBD1 aligns across 7 bases. Germline V gene lookup returns CDR1 LNHDA and CDR2 SQIVND (reference sequence). This CDR3 contains 14 residues. After removal of 6 bases from V and 4 bases from J, the junction contained 5 bases not matched to a gene. This chain's CDR3 is CASRRTGGNEKLFF. The CDR3 DNA follows: TGTGCCAGTAGACGGACAGGCGGTAATGAAAAACTGTTTTTT.

This rearrangement joins TRBV5-1 to TRBJ1-2; maybe TRBD1 (5 bases). The CDR3 has 13 amino acids. V shed 0 bases and J shed 8 bases, with 11 bases lying between them. Per germline, CDR1 SGHRS and CDR2 YFSETQ. The CDR3 here is CASSLVGAGGYTF. The CDR3 bases are TGCGCCAGCAGCTTGGTTGGGGCTGGAGGCTACACCTTC.

V and J are TRBV6-5 and TRBJ1-2; D is perhaps TRBD1 (6 bases). The CDR3 has 14 amino acids. CDR1 and CDR2 from the germline V gene are MNHEY and SVGAGI. Trimming removed 4 bases from V and 8 bases from J, with 17 bases in between. The CDR3 region is CASSSRTGREGYTF. The CDR3 DNA follows: TGTGCCAGCAGTTCCCGAACAGGGAGGGAGGGCTACACCTTC.

The chain joins TRBV11-1 to TRBJ2-7; D is uncertain. The CDR3 loop spans 11 amino acids. V lost 1 base and J lost 7, with 5 bases in between. Germline CDR1 reads SGHAT; CDR2 reads FQDESV (reference sequence). CDR3 protein: CASSLEQEQYF. CDR3 nucleotide sequence: TGTGCCAGCAGCTTAGAACAGGAGCAGTACTTC.

This chain connects TRBV3-1 (or the pseudogene TRBV3-2) to TRBJ2-7, with unresolved D. CDR1 and CDR2 (germline): LGHDT, YNNKEL (reference sequence). Trimming pared 9 bases from V and 1 base from J, leaving 7 bases between. The CDR3 is made up of 11 amino acids. The CDR3: CASGISYEQYF. The CDR3 nucleotides read TGTGCCAGTGGGATTTCCTACGAGCAGTACTTC.

This chain uses TRBV7-9 with TRBJ1-1; 8 bases align to TRBD1. The CDR3 is 15 residues long. Germline CDR1 is SEHNR and CDR2 is FQNEAQ (reference sequence). V shed 5 bases and J 5 bases; nucleotides not matched to a gene: 10. CDR3 sequence reads: CASSTRQGAGTEAFF. The CDR3 DNA sequence: TGTGCCAGCAGCACTCGGCAGGGGGCCGGGACTGAAGCTTTCTTT.

This chain joins TRBV5-4 and TRBJ2-5, with 7 bases fitting TRBD2. V was pared by 3 bases and J by 5 bases, with 4 bases of the junction left unmatched. Per the germline V gene, CDR1 is SGHNT and CDR2 is YYREEE (reference sequence). There are 13 residues in the CDR3. The DNA of the CDR3 is TGTGCCAGCAGCTCCGGACTAGTTGAGACCCAGTACTTC. This encodes CASSSGLVETQYF.

This chain links TRBV4-2 with TRBJ1-3; 8 positions match TRBD1. This CDR3 spans 14 amino acids. Germline CDR1 is LGHNA and CDR2 is YNFKEQ. V lost 0 bases to trimming and J lost 14 bases; unmatched junction nucleotides: 9. CDR3 nucleotide sequence: TGTGCCAGCAGCCAAGATGGGACAGGAGGGCCCGTATATTTT. It specifies CASSQDGTGGPVYF.

The chain uses TRBV4-1 and TRBJ2-1; the match to TRBD2 covers 8 bases. Unmatched junction bases numbered 4, after V lost 0 bases and J lost 3 bases. Germline V lookup: CDR1 MGHRA, CDR2 YSYEKL. The CDR3 extends over 16 amino acids. In DNA, the CDR3 is TGCGCCAGCAGCCAAGAGGGTAGCGGGGTCTACAATGAGCAGTTCTTC. Protein product: CASSQEGSGVYNEQFF.

The rearrangement links TRBV28 to TRBJ2-5, with D maybe TRBD1 (6 bases). The CDR3 is 13 amino acids. Germline CDR1 reads MDHEN; CDR2 reads SYDVKM. With 7 bases removed from V and 1 base from J, the gap between germline ends came to 10 bases. This CDR3 is CASTRQVQETQYF. Written as DNA, the CDR3 is TGTGCCAGCACTCGACAGGTCCAAGAGACCCAGTACTTC.

The chain uses TRBV19 and TRBJ2-1; possibly TRBD2 for D (6 bases). The V gene's germline CDR1 is LNHDA and CDR2 SQIVND (reference sequence). Trimming pared 7 bases from V and 4 bases from J, leaving 17 bases between. The CDR3 sequence is 15 residues long. Written as DNA, the CDR3 is TGTGCCAGTAAGGGCGGGGTTACCACGTACAATGAGCAGTTCTTC. Protein product: CASKGGVTTYNEQFF.

This rearrangement joins TRBV6-5 to TRBJ1-2; 10 bases align to TRBD1. The J segment lost 4 bases and the V segment lost 6 bases, leaving 8 bases of the junction unmatched. Germline V lookup: CDR1 MNHEY, CDR2 SVGAGI. The CDR3 sequence is 15 residues long. The CDR3 loop is CASRVGQGLGYGYTF. The CDR3 nucleotides read TGTGCCAGCAGAGTGGGACAGGGGTTAGGCTATGGCTACACCTTC.

This chain connects TRBV18 to TRBJ1-1; 9 nucleotides match TRBD1. Germline V lookup: CDR1 KGHSH, CDR2 LQKENI. This CDR3 comprises 15 residues. After removal of 1 base from V and 7 bases from J, the junction contained 7 bases not matched to a gene. CDR3 bases: TGTGCCAGCTCACCACTGTGGACAGGGGACGTTGAAGCTTTCTTT. Translating gives CASSPLWTGDVEAFF.

The chain uses TRBV7-2 and TRBJ1-5; no firm D call. The CDR3 extends over 14 amino acids. The V end lost 5 bases, the J end lost 7 bases, and 15 bases lay between the germline ends. CDR1 is SGHTA, CDR2 FQGNSA, per germline. The CDR3 region has the DNA TGTGCCAGCAGCCGGGGAGGGTCAAGGCAGCCCCAGCATTTT. Translated: CASSRGGSRQPQHF.